The clone carrying this T cell receptor (beta chain) has a handful of counts. Its antigen is unidentified. The germline gives CDR1 LGHNA, CDR2 YSLEER. This CDR3 spans 17 amino acids. V shed 4 bases, J shed 9 bases, and the junction held 13 bases outside the gene matches. They built TCR cDNA with 5'RACE template switching, a step that put in a universal primer site and UMIs. TCRdb called the 5' RACE reads again in MiXCR, with one record for every CDR3 protein. The repertoire holds around 260,000 distinct CDR3 sequences, with roughly 5.6% as singletons. The data were taken from a study of T cells after yellow fever vaccination. Study at large: It was SMART-Seq v4 Ultra Low Input that prepared the fractions with low cell numbers.

Study-wide results and limits: Though weaker, the secondary response peaked faster, on day 5 versus 15. Just a small share of clonotypes turned up in the CD4 compartment as well as the CD8 compartment.

The chain couples TRBV4-3 to TRBJ2-1; 12 bases map to TRBD2. This sequence was found in a man younger than 35 who received the YFV17D yellow fever vaccine. Source: CD4+ T cells sorted from PBMCs, taken on the day of the yellow fever booster vaccination. CDR3 amino acids: CASSRSSGGAERFEQFF. CDR3 nucleotide sequence: TGCGCCAGCAGCCGCTCTAGCGGGGGGGCAGAACGATTTGAGCAGTTCTTC.